What follows describes a single T cell receptor (beta chain). Its cognate antigen is unknown. Vbeta (60) and Jbeta (13) primers were used in the PCR. Assay used: immunoSEQ multiplex PCR; TCRdb lists only in-frame clones, some missing. The sample contains 150,000 to 200,000 clones, 60% to 80% of which appear only once. Germline V gives CDR1 MDHEN, CDR2 SYDVKM. This CDR3 contains 14 residues. J gave up 6 bases and V 2 bases, and 4 bases lay outside the gene matches. This sample was taken from a study of cytomegalovirus exposure and HLA in healthy donors. Study-wide results and limits: Donors were assumed by presence/absence analyses to have roughly uniform sequencing depth.

Sequencing was carried out using PBMCs. This receptor was identified in a man aged 55 to 70 in good health and CMV-seronegative. The chain recombines TRBV28 with TRBJ2-7, with 10 bases that match TRBD2. The CDR3 is CASSLLAGAVEQYF. The CDR3 nucleotides read TGTGCCAGCAGTTTACTAGCGGGAGCCGTCGAGCAGTACTTC. Together with reference TRBV28 and TRBJ2-7, the CDR3 gives the full variable domain: DVKVTQSSRYLVKRTGEKVFLECVQDMDHENMFWYRQDPGLGLRLIYFSYDVKMKEKGDIPEGYSVSREKKERFSLILESASTNQTSMYLCASSLLAGAVEQYFGPGTRLTVT.